What follows are 3 T cell receptor beta chains derived from one specimen sequenced in a study of blood T cell repertoires in COVID-19. Produced via immunoSEQ multiplex PCR; TCRdb's table is partial and in-frame only. Of around 190,000 clones listed, 65% to 90% are singletons. Source material: peripheral blood. These receptors all stem from a human donor in a cohort sampled during active COVID-19.

V is TRBV4-2 and J is TRBJ2-3; 9 bases are a match to TRBD2. There are 17 residues in the CDR3. Per the germline V gene, CDR1 is LGHNA and CDR2 is YNFKEQ. After removal of 4 bases from V and 0 bases from J, the junction contained 8 bases not matched to a gene. CDR3 sequence: CASSPAPSGGSTDTQYF. As DNA, the CDR3 is TGTGCCAGCAGCCCAGCCCCCAGCGGGGGGAGCACAGATACGCAGTATTTT.

The J gene is TRBJ2-5, the V gene TRBV20-1; D not resolved. V dropped 4 bases and J dropped 5 bases, with 8 bases sitting between them. The germline V gene has CDR1 DFQATT and CDR2 SNEGSKA (reference sequence). The CDR3 length is 11 residues. This chain's CDR3 is CSATTSETQYF. DNA of the CDR3: TGCAGTGCTACAACATCGGAGACCCAGTACTTC.

This clone was recorded only once. CDR3 loop: CAWSAGNTDTQYF. CDR3 DNA: TGTGCCTGGAGTGCCGGGAACACAGATACGCAGTATTTT. The chain joins TRBV30 to TRBJ2-3, with D perhaps TRBD2 (5 bases). The CDR3 consists of 13 residues. V lost 1 base and J lost 2, with 7 bases in between. The germline CDR1 and CDR2 sequences are GTSNPN and SVGIG (reference sequence).